The entry that follows covers one TCR beta chain sequence. The entry originates in a study of cytomegalovirus exposure and HLA in healthy donors. This CDR3 comprises 14 residues. CDR1 LNHDA and CDR2 SQIVND come from the germline V gene (reference sequence). V gave up 7 bases and J gave up 4 bases; unmatched junction bases: 6. The protocol was immunoSEQ multiplex PCR, while the TCRdb copy is restricted to in-frame clones and leaves out a portion. The table has approximately 160,000 clones, about four fifths seen once. The sequence was obtained from a man under 40 in good health and CMV-seropositive. The sequenced sample was PBMCs. The chain has TRBV19 and TRBJ2-7, with 11 nucleotides matching TRBD1. This CDR3 reads CASKAGTGGYEQYF. In DNA, the CDR3 is TGTGCCAGTAAGGCTGGGACAGGGGGTTACGAGCAGTACTTC.